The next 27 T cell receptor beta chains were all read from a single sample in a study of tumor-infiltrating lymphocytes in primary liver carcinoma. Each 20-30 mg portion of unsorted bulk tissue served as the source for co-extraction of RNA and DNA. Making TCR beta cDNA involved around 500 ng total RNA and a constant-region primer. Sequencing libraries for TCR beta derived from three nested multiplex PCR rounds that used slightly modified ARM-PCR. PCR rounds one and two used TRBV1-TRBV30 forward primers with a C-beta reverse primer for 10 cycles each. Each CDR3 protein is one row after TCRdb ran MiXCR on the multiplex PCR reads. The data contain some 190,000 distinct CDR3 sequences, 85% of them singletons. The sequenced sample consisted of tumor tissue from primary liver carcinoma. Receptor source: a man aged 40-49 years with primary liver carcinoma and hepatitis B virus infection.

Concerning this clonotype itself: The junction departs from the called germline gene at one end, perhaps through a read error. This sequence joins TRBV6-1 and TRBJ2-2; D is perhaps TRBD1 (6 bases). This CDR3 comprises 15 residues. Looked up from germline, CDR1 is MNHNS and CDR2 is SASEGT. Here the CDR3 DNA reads TGTGCCAGAGGCTGGGACACTAAGAACACCGGGGAACTGTTTTTT. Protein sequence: CARGWDTKNTGELFF.

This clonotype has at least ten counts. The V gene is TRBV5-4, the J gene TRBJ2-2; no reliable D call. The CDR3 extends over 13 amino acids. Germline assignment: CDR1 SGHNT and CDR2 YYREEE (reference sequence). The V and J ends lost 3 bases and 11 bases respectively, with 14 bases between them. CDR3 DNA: TGTGCCAGCAGCTCCGAAGGGTACAGCGAGCTGTTTTTT. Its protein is CASSSEGYSELFF. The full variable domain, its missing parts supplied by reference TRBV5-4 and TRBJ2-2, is ETGVTQSPTHLIKTRGQQVTLRCSSQSGHNTVSWYQQALGQGPQFIFQYYREEENGRGNFPPRFSGLQFPNYSSELNVNALELDDSALYLCASSSEGYSELFFGEGSRLTVL.

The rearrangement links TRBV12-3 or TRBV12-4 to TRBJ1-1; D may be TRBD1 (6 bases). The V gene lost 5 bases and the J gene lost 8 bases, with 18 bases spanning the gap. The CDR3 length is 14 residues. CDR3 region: CASSRRWGPAEAFF. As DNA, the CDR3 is TGTGCCAGCAGTAGACGTTGGGGGCCAGCCGAAGCTTTCTTT.

As DNA, the CDR3 is TGTGCCAACTGTTTAGTTAGCAGACAGGGCCAAAACATTCAGTACTTC. This gives the protein CANCLVSRQGQNIQYF. J is TRBJ2-4 and V is TRBV28; 7 bases align to TRBD1. This CDR3 has 16 residues. Trimming removed 10 bases from V and 5 bases from J; junction bases left unmatched: 17. Germline CDR1 reads MDHEN; CDR2 reads SYDVKM.

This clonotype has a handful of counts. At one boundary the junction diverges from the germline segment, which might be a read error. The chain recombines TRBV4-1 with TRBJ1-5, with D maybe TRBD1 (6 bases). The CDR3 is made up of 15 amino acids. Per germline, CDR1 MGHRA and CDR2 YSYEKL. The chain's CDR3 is CTSRPQGNNNQPQHF. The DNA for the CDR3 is TGCACCAGCAGACCCCAGGGGAATAACAATCAGCCCCAGCATTTT.

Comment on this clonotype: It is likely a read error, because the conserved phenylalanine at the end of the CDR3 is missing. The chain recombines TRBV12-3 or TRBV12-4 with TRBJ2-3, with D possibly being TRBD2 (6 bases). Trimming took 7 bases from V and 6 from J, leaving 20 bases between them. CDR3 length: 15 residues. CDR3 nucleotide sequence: TGTGCCAGCACCCGTAGTCGGGGGATGGCGGATACGCAGTATTCT. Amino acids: CASTRSRGMADTQYS.

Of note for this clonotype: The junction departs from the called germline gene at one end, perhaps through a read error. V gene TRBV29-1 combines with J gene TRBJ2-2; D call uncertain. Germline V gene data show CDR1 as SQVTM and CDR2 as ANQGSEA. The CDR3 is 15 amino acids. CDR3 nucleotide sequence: TGCAGCTTTGAACTTGCAGACAAAAGGACCGGGGAGCTGTTTTTT. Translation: CSFELADKRTGELFF.

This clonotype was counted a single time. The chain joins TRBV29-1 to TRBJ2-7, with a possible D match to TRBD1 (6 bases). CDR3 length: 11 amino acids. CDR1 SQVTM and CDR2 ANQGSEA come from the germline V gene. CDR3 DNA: TGCAGCTTCCTATGGGGGCACGAGCGGTACGTC. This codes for CSFLWGHERYV.

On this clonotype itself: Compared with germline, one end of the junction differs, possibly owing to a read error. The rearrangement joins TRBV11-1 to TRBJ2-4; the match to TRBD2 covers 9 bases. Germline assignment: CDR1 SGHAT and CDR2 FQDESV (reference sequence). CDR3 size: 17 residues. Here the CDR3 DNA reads TGTGCTAGCAGCATTCCCGTGACTAGCGGAACCAAAAACATTCAGTACTTC. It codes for CASSIPVTSGTKNIQYF.

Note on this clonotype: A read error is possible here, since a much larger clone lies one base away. The CDR3 DNA is TGTGTCAGCAGGTATTACGGGCCGAGGGAGACCCAGTACTTC. Its protein product is CVSRYYGPRETQYF. The rearrangement uses TRBV5-6 and TRBJ2-5; D is unresolved. The germline V gene has CDR1 SGHDT and CDR2 YYEEEE. The CDR3 loop spans 14 amino acids. The whole variable domain, remainder taken from reference TRBV5-6 and TRBJ2-5, is DAGVTQSPTHLIKTRGQQVTLRCSPKSGHDTVSWYQQALGQGPQFIFQYYEEEERQRGNFPDRFSGHQFPNYSSELNVNALLLGDSALYLCVSRYYGPRETQYFGPGTRLLVL.

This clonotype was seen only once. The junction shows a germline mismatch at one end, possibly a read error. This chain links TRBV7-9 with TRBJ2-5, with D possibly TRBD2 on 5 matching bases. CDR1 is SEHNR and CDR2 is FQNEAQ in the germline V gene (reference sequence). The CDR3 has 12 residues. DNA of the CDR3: TGTGCCAGCGGCAGGAGGCTAGAGACTCAGTACTTC. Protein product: CASGRRLETQYF.

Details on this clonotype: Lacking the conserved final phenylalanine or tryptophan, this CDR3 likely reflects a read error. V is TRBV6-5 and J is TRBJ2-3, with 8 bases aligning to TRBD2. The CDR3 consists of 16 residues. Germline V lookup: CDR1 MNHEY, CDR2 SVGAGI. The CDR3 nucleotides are TGCGCCAGCAGTTACTCTTTAGCGGGGTACACAGATACGCAGTATCTT. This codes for CASSYSLAGYTDTQYL.

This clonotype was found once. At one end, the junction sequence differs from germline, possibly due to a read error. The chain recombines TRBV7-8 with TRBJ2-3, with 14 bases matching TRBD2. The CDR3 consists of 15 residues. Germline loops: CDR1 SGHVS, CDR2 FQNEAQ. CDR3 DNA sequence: TGTACCAGCAACTTGGGACTAGCGGGAGAGAATACGCAGTATTTT. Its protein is CTSNLGLAGENTQYF.

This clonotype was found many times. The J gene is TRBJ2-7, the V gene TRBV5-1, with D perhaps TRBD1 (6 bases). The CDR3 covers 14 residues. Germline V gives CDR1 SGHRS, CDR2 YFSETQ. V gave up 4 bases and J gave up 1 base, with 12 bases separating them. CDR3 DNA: TGCGCCAGCAGCACATCTGGACAGTCCTACGAGCAGTACTTC. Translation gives CASSTSGQSYEQYF.

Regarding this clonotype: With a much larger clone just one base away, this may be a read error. CDR3 bases: TGTGCCAACAGCTCTCCTCCCGGGACTAGCGGGATTCAAGAGACCCAGTACTTC. Protein product: CANSSPPGTSGIQETQYF. The chain recombines TRBV7-2 with TRBJ2-5; 13 positions match TRBD2. Germline V gene lookup returns CDR1 SGHTA and CDR2 FQGNSA. This CDR3 has 18 residues.

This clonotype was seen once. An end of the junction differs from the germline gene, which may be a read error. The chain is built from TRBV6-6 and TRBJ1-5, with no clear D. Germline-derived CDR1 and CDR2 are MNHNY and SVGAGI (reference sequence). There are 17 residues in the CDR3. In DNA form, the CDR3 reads TGTGCCGGCAGCCCCCACCTGGACGATCGCTTCAATCGGCCCCAGCATTTT. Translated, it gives CAGSPHLDDRFNRPQHF.

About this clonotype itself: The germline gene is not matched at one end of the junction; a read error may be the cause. The CDR3 protein is CASIITTTWTVGTGELFF. Written as DNA, the CDR3 is TGTGCCAGCATCATCACCACTACGTGGACGGTGGGGACCGGGGAGTTGTTTTTT. The chain employs TRBV11-2 and TRBJ2-2; TRBD1 or TRBD2 may be the D gene (5 bases each). The germline V gene encodes CDR1 SGHAT and CDR2 FQNNGV. The CDR3 covers 18 residues.

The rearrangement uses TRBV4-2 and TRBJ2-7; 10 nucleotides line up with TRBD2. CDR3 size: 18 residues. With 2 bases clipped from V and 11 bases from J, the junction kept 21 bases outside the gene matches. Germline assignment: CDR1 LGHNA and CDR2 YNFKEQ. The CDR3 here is CASSQNSPSSGRKHGKYF. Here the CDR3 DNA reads TGTGCCAGCAGCCAAAACTCCCCGAGTAGCGGGAGGAAACACGGGAAGTACTTC.

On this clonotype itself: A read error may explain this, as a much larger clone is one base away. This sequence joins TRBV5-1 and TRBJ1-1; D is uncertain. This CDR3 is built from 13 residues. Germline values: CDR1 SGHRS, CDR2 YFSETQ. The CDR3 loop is CASGLVENTEAFF. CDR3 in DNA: TGCGCCAGCGGCTTGGTGGAGAACACTGAAGCTTTCTTT.

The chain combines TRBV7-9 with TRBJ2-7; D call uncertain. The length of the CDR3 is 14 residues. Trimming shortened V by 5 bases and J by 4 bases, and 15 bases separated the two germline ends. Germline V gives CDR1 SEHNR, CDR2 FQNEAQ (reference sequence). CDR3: CASSITGPSYEQYF. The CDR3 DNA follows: TGTGCCAGCAGCATTACGGGCCCCTCATACGAGCAGTACTTC.

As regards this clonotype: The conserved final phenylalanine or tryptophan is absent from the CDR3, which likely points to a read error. The CDR3 bases are TGTGCCAGCAGTTCCCATAGGGGGGGTCAGCCCCAGCATTAT. It codes for CASSSHRGGQPQHY. The chain combines TRBV6-2 or TRBV6-3 with TRBJ1-5; a possible D gene is TRBD1 (6 bases). With 4 bases removed from V and 6 bases from J, the gap between germline ends came to 13 bases. This CDR3 is 14 amino acids long. Germline values: CDR1 MNHEY, CDR2 SVGEGT.

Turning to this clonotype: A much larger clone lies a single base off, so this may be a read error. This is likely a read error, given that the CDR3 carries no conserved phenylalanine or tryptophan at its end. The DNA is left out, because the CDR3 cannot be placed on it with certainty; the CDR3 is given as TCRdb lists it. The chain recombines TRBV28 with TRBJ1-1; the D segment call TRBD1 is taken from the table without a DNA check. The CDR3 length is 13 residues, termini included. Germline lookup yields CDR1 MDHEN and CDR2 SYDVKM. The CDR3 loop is CASIGRLNRLTFI.

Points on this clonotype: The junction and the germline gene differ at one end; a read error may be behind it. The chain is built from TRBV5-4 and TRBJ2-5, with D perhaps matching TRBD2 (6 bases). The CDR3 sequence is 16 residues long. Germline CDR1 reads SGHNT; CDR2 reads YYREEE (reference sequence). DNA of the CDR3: TGTGCCAGGAGCTCCGATCAGGCTAGCGTCAAAGAGACCCAGAACTTC. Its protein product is CARSSDQASVKETQNF.

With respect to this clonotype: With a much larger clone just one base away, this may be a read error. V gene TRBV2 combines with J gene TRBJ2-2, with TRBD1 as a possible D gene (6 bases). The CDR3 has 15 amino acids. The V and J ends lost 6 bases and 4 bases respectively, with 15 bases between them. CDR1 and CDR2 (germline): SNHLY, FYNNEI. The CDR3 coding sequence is TGTGCCAGCAGGGTACAGGGAGCGATCACCGGGGAGCTGTTTTTT. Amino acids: CASRVQGAITGELFF.

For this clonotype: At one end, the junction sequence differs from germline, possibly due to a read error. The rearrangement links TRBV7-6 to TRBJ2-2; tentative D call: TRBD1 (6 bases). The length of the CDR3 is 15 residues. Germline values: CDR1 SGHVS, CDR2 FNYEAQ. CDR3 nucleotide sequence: TGTGCCAGCAGCTTCCGGGACACCAAGACCGGGGAGCCGTTTTTT. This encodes CASSFRDTKTGEPFF.

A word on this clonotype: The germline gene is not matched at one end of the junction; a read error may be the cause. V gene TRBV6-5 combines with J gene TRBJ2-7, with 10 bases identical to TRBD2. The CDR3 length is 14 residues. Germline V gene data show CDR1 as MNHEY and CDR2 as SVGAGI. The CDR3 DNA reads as TGTGCCAGCAGTGGGACTAGCGCGCCCTACAAGCAGTACTTC. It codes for CASSGTSAPYKQYF.

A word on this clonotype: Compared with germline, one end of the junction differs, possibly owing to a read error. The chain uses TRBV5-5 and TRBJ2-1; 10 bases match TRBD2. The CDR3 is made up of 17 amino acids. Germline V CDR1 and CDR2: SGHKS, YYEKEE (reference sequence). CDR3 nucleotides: TGTGTCAGCAGCCTGGCTCTAGGCCTAGCGGGAGAAAATGAGCAGTTCTTC. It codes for CVSSLALGLAGENEQFF.